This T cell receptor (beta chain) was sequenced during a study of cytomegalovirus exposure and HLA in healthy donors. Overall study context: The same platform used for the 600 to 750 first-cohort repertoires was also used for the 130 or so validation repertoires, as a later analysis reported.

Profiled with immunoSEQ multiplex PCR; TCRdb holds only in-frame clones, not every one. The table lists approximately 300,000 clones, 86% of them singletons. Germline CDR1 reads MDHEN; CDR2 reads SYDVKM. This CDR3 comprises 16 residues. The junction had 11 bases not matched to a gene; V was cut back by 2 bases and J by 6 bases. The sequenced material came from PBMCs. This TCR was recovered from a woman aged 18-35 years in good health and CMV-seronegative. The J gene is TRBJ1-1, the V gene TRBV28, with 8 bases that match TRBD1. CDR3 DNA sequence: TGTGCCAGCAGTTTAAACCAGGGGGCGCTTTTCGCTGAAGCTTTCTTT. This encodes CASSLNQGALFAEAFF.